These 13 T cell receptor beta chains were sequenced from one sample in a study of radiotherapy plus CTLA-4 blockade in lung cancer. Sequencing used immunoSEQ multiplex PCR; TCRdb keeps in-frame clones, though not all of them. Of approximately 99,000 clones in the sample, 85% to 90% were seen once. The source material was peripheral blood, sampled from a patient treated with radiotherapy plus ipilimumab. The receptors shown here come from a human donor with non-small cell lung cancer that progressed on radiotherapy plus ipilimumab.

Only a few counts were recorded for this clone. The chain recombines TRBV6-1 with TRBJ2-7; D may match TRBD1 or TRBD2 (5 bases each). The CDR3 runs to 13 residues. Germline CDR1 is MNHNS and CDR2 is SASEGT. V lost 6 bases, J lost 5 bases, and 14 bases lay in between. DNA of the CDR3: TGTGCCAGCAGGGCAGGGACGAAGGACGAGCAGTACTTC. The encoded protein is CASRAGTKDEQYF.

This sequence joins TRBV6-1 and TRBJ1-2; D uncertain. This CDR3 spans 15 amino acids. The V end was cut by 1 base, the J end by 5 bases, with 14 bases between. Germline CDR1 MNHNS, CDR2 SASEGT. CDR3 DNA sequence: TGTGCCAGCAGTGAAGAGGGCGCTGAGGCTTATGGCTACACCTTC. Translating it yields CASSEEGAEAYGYTF.

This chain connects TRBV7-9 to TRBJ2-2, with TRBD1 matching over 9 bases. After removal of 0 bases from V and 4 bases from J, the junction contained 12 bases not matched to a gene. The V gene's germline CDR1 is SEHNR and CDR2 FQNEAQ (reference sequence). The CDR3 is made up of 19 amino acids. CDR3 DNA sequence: TGTGCCAGCAGCTTAGCGCGAGGACAGGGGACCCAGCTCACCGGGGAGCTGTTTTTT. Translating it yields CASSLARGQGTQLTGELFF.

The CDR3 DNA is TGTGCCAGCAGCTCCACCCCCGGGACTAGCGGGAGGGCCGGGTACATTCAGTACTTC. Residues: CASSSTPGTSGRAGYIQYF. V usage is TRBV7-3 and J usage is TRBJ2-4; 16 nucleotides match TRBD2. With 4 bases clipped from V and 8 bases from J, the junction kept 14 bases outside the gene matches. CDR1 is SGHTA and CDR2 is FQGTGA in the germline V gene. There are 19 residues in the CDR3. Full variable domain (outside the CDR3, taken from reference TRBV7-3 and TRBJ2-4): GAGVSQTPSNKVTEKGKYVELRCDPISGHTALYWYRQSLGQGPEFLIYFQGTGAADDSGLPNDRFFAVRPEGSVSTLKIQRTERGDSAVYLCASSSTPGTSGRAGYIQYFGAGTRLSVL.

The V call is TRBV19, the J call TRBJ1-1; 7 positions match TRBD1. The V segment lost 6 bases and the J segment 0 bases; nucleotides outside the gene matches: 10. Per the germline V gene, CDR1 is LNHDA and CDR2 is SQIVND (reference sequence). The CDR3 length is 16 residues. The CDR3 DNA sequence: TGTGCCAGTAGGTGGACCCGGACAGGTATGAACACTGAAGCTTTCTTT. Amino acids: CASRWTRTGMNTEAFF. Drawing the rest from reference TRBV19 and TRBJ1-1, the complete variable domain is DGGITQSPKYLFRKEGQNVTLSCEQNLNHDAMYWYRQDPGQGLRLIYYSQIVNDFQKGDIAEGYSVSREKKESFPLTVTSAQKNPTAFYLCASRWTRTGMNTEAFFGQGTRLTVV.

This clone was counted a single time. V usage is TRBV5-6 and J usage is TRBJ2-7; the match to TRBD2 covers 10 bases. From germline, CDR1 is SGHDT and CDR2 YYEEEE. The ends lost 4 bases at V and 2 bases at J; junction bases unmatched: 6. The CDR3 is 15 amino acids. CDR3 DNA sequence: TGTGCCAGCAGCCATACCGGGACTAGCGCCTACGAGCAGTACTTC. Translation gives CASSHTGTSAYEQYF.

The CDR3 region is CASSPSGRAKNEQFF. The CDR3 nucleotides read TGTGCCAGCAGCCCTAGCGGGAGGGCCAAGAATGAGCAGTTCTTC. The rearrangement links TRBV2 to TRBJ2-1, with 12 bases matching TRBD2. The CDR3 contains 15 residues. Looked up from germline, CDR1 is SNHLY and CDR2 is FYNNEI. V trimming: 6 bases; J trimming: 7 bases; junction bases outside the gene matches: 7.

The CDR3 nucleotides read TGCGCCAGCAGCCAAGATTTTCAGGGGGCGGGCACCGGGGAGCTGTTTTTT. Protein sequence: CASSQDFQGAGTGELFF. This chain links TRBV4-1 with TRBJ2-2, with 8 positions matching TRBD1. V gave up 0 bases and J gave up 4 bases; unmatched junction bases: 7. CDR1 and CDR2 from the germline V gene are MGHRA and YSYEKL. The CDR3 covers 17 residues.

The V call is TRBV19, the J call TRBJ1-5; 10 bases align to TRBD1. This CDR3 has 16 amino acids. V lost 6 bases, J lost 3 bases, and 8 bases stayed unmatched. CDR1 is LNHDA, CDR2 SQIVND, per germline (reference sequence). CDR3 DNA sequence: TGTGCCAGTAGGGGCGAGGGACAGGGGTACAATCAGCCCCAGCATTTT. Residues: CASRGEGQGYNQPQHF.

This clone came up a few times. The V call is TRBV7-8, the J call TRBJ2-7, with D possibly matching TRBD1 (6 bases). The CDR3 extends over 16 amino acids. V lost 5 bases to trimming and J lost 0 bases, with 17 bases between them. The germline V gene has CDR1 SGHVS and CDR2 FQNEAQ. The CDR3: CASSTEDRISSYEQYF. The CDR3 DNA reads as TGTGCCAGCAGCACAGAGGACAGAATATCCTCCTACGAGCAGTACTTC.

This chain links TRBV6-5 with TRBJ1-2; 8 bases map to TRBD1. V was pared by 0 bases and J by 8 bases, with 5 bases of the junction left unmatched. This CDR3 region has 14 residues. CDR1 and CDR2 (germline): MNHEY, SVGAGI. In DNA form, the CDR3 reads TGTGCCAGCAGTTACTCGACAGGGGCGACGGGCTACACCTTC. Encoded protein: CASSYSTGATGYTF.

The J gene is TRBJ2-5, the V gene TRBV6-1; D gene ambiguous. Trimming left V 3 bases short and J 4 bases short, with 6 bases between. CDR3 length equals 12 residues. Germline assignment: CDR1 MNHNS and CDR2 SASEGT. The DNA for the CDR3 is TGTGCCAGCAGTGAGGTTATAGAGACCCAGTACTTC. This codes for CASSEVIETQYF.

CDR3 sequence: CASSIAGAWGYTF. CDR3 bases: TGTGCCAGTAGTATAGCGGGGGCGTGGGGCTACACCTTC. The rearrangement links TRBV19 to TRBJ1-2, with D possibly being TRBD1 (6 bases). The CDR3 extends over 13 amino acids. Between the trimmed V and J ends, which lost 1 base and 8 bases, there was a span of 11 bases. Germline CDR1 and CDR2: LNHDA and SQIVND (reference sequence).